This T cell receptor (beta chain) was sequenced during a study of blood T cells in healthy people across ages. The study, taken as a whole, reports: A conclusive naive versus antigen-experienced comparison was prevented by the unsorted PBMCs. TCR beta diversity correlated strongly with naive T cell percentage.

Together with a sample-barcoded 5' primer, a J-beta primer mix was included in a second PCR lasting roughly 6 to 12 cycles. TCRdb fed the 5' RACE reads into MiXCR, producing one record per CDR3 protein. The table has 780,000 or so distinct CDR3 sequences, roughly 25% seen once. On this clonotype: Its antigen remains unidentified.

Germline values: CDR1 SGHRS, CDR2 YFSETQ. The CDR3 contains 14 residues. The ends lost 4 bases at V and 3 bases at J; junction bases unmatched: 6. This sample was shared with a second study, whose subject was T cells of mothers and their children. As reported in that work: Each child gave 2.5 million to 3.5 million TCR beta CDR3 reads (each mother, over 9 million).

The sequence was collected from a boy between 10 and 17 years old in good health. The specimen was blood. V gene TRBV5-1 combines with J gene TRBJ2-5; TRBD2 aligns across 7 bases. The CDR3 coding sequence is TGCGCCAGCAGCACCCCCCGGGGGGAAGAGACCCAGTACTTC. Amino acid sequence: CASSTPRGEETQYF.